These 23 T cell receptor beta chains came from one sample sequenced in a study of identical twins. MiXCR was run by TCRdb on the 5' RACE reads, yielding one entry per CDR3 protein. In the table there are around 1.7 million distinct CDR3 sequences, around a third of which are singletons. What was sequenced was cord blood. The receptors originated from a newborn girl in good health.

The chain uses TRBV7-2 and TRBJ2-3; 7 nucleotides align to TRBD2. V was pared by 1 base and J by 14 bases, with 9 bases of the junction left unmatched. The CDR3 spans 13 residues. Germline V CDR1 and CDR2: SGHTA, FQGNSA. The DNA of the CDR3 is TGTGCCAGCAGCTTAGATCCTTTGGGACTATTGTATTTT. Protein: CASSLDPLGLLYF.

The V and J genes are TRBV2 and TRBJ2-4, with TRBD2 as a possible D gene (5 bases). Germline V gene lookup returns CDR1 SNHLY and CDR2 FYNNEI. The CDR3 contains 13 residues. The ends were cut back, 4 bases at V and 8 bases at J, with 12 bases in the middle. The CDR3 region has the DNA TGTGCCAGCAGTGGTCGGGGTGCGGACATTCAGTACTTC. Translation gives CASSGRGADIQYF.

The rearrangement uses TRBV6-6 and TRBJ1-6; 7 bases align to TRBD1. Trimming removed 1 base from V and 7 bases from J; junction bases left unmatched: 10. Germline CDR1 reads MNHNY; CDR2 reads SVGAGI (reference sequence). This CDR3 has 17 amino acids. CDR3 nucleotides: TGTGCCAGCAGTTACTTGGAGTCCAGGGGGATCAATTCACCCCTCCACTTT. It is translated as CASSYLESRGINSPLHF.

The V gene is TRBV21-1, the J gene TRBJ1-1; TRBD1 reflects the table's D call only, with no check against the DNA. TRBV21-1 is marked as a pseudogene. The CDR3 loop spans 13 amino acids. CDR3 sequence reads: CASSKDRGTEAFF. The DNA for the CDR3 is TGTGCCAGCAGCAAAGACAGGGGGACTGAAGCTTTCTTT.

The chain employs TRBV10-3 and TRBJ2-7; D uncertain. The CDR3 consists of 11 residues. Germline-derived CDR1 and CDR2 are ENHRY and SYGVKD. V was pared by 7 bases and J by 4 bases, with 8 bases between. CDR3 protein: CAIKMGYEQYF. In DNA form, the CDR3 reads TGTGCCATCAAAATGGGGTACGAGCAGTACTTC.

The chain employs TRBV11-2 and TRBJ2-7, with 10 bases identical to TRBD1. The CDR3 has 13 amino acids. From germline, CDR1 is SGHAT and CDR2 FQNNGV. V was clipped by 6 bases and J by 5 bases; unmatched bases: 4. In nucleotides, the CDR3 is TGTGCCAGCAGACAGGGACAGGGGAACGAGCAGTACTTC. Encoded protein: CASRQGQGNEQYF.

This clonotype is a singleton in its sample. V gene TRBV5-1 combines with J gene TRBJ2-5, with 7 bases lining up with TRBD1. Germline trimming cut 2 bases from V and 11 bases from J; bases unmatched to any gene: 24. CDR1 is SGHRS, CDR2 YFSETQ, per germline. The CDR3 runs to 18 residues. The CDR3 DNA follows: TGCGCCAGCAGCTTAGCCAGGGGTACGACAGGGTTCAGAAATGAGCAGTACTTC. It yields the protein CASSLARGTTGFRNEQYF.

V is TRBV12-3 or TRBV12-4 and J is TRBJ1-6; TRBD1 is a possible D gene (5 bases). The CDR3 totals 14 residues. V was shortened by 3 bases and J by 10 bases, with 13 bases between the two germline ends. CDR3 DNA sequence: TGTGCCAGCAGTTTCGGGGCCAGGGACTCACCCCTCCACTTT. It codes for CASSFGARDSPLHF.

There are many counts of this clonotype. The chain recombines TRBV27 with TRBJ2-7, with D uncertain. Trimming took off 0 bases at V and 2 bases at J, with 5 bases between the two ends. The CDR3 spans 13 residues. Looked up from germline, CDR1 is MNHEY and CDR2 is SMNVEV (reference sequence). The CDR3 bases are TGTGCCAGCAGTTTATCAGAAACCTACGAGCAGTACTTC. It yields the protein CASSLSETYEQYF.

This sequence joins TRBV6-1 and TRBJ1-4; the match to TRBD1 covers 7 bases. The CDR3 has 16 residues. In germline, CDR1 is MNHNS, CDR2 SASEGT. Trimming cost V 6 bases and J 8 bases; bases outside gene matches: 15. CDR3 loop: CASRKSQRGPEEKLFF. CDR3 DNA sequence: TGTGCCAGCAGGAAGTCACAAAGGGGGCCAGAAGAAAAACTGTTTTTT.

This clonotype was seen a few times. The chain is built from TRBV9 and TRBJ2-5; 10 nucleotides line up with TRBD2. The CDR3 has 16 residues. Germline loops: CDR1 SGDLS, CDR2 YYNGEE. J lost 5 bases, V lost 0 bases, and 7 bases had no gene match. This CDR3 reads CASSVGIGTSDETQYF. CDR3 coding DNA: TGTGCCAGCAGCGTAGGGATAGGGACTAGCGATGAGACCCAGTACTTC.

V and J are TRBV11-2 and TRBJ2-7; D not certain. Trimming removed 0 bases from V and 4 bases from J, with 13 bases in between. The CDR3 loop spans 15 amino acids. Germline V CDR1 and CDR2: SGHAT, FQNNGV. This CDR3 reads CASSLDLPATYEQYF. The CDR3 DNA follows: TGTGCCAGCAGCTTAGATCTTCCAGCTACTTACGAGCAGTACTTC.

V and J are TRBV12-3 or TRBV12-4 and TRBJ2-5, with D uncertain. CDR3 length equals 14 residues. The V end lost 5 bases, the J end lost 5 bases, and 15 bases lay between the germline ends. The CDR3 bases are TGTGCCAGCAGTCTTCGACGGACCCGCGAGACCCAGTACTTC. The encoded protein is CASSLRRTRETQYF.

This clonotype came up a few times. The chain recombines TRBV20-1 with TRBJ2-7; D is uncertain. V shed 1 base and J shed 7 bases, with 14 bases lying between them. The CDR3 contains 13 residues. CDR1 is DFQATT, CDR2 SNEGSKA, per germline (reference sequence). The CDR3 coding sequence is TGCAGTGCTAGAGTCGGGCGTCAACCGGAGCAGTACTTC. Its translation is CSARVGRQPEQYF.

The chain uses TRBV10-3 and TRBJ1-6, with TRBD1 matching over 8 bases. The V and J ends lost 6 bases and 9 bases, in that order; junction bases with no gene match: 7. The CDR3 loop spans 14 amino acids. Germline CDR1 reads ENHRY; CDR2 reads SYGVKD. The CDR3 protein is CAIRAGTGGSPLHF. The CDR3 nucleotides are TGTGCCATCAGAGCCGGGACAGGAGGTTCACCCCTCCACTTT.

The V call is TRBV10-3, the J call TRBJ1-2; D is unclear. Per the germline V gene, CDR1 is ENHRY and CDR2 is SYGVKD. CDR3 size: 16 residues. The V gene lost 0 bases and the J gene lost 2 bases, with 13 bases spanning the gap. CDR3 region: CAISESHQTQNYGYTF. In DNA form, the CDR3 reads TGTGCCATCAGTGAGTCGCATCAGACCCAAAACTATGGCTACACCTTC.

The chain joins TRBV28 to TRBJ2-7; 7 bases align to TRBD2. The trim removed 5 bases at V and 4 bases at J, leaving 5 bases unmatched. Germline-derived CDR1 and CDR2 are MDHEN and SYDVKM. The CDR3 is 13 amino acids. The CDR3 DNA reads TGTGCCAGCAGTGGGGCGGGAGAATACGAGCAGTACTTC. Its protein is CASSGAGEYEQYF.

This chain connects TRBV3-1 to TRBJ2-1; D not certain. V was shortened by 4 bases and J by 2 bases, with 6 bases between the two germline ends. The CDR3 is made up of 13 amino acids. The germline V gene has CDR1 LGHDT and CDR2 YNNKEL (reference sequence). This chain's CDR3 is CASSPLPYNEQFF. The CDR3 DNA follows: TGTGCCAGCAGCCCACTACCCTACAATGAGCAGTTCTTC.

This rearrangement joins TRBV12-3 or TRBV12-4 to TRBJ2-4; 7 positions match TRBD2. Trimming took 3 bases from V and 3 from J; bases not matched to a gene: 5. This CDR3 is built from 15 residues. CDR3 nucleotides: TGTGCCAGCAGTTTTGGGGGGGTGGGCAAAAACATTCAGTACTTC. This codes for CASSFGGVGKNIQYF.

The table lists this clonotype with many counts. This sequence joins TRBV7-6 and TRBJ1-1, with a tentative D call TRBD1 (5 bases). Germline V gene data show CDR1 as SGHVS and CDR2 as FNYEAQ. This CDR3 contains 12 residues. V gave up 2 bases and J gave up 6 bases, with 7 bases separating them. CDR3 region: CASSLLGAEAFF. The CDR3 DNA reads as TGTGCCAGCAGCTTATTAGGGGCTGAAGCTTTCTTT.

This clonotype turned up a few times. The gene calls are TRBV20-1 and TRBJ1-6, with a weak D call TRBD1 (6 bases). Trimming took 4 bases from V and 9 from J, leaving 16 bases between them. This CDR3 contains 14 residues. Germline V gene sequence: CDR1 DFQATT, CDR2 SNEGSKA (reference sequence). CDR3 residues: CSAISHGGLSPLHF. The CDR3 nucleotides are TGCAGTGCTATCTCTCATGGGGGGCTTTCACCCCTCCACTTT.

Only a few counts were recorded for this clonotype. This chain connects TRBV6-5 to TRBJ2-1, with a weak D call TRBD1 (6 bases). V was cut by 6 bases and J by 0 bases, with 12 bases left in between. Germline V gives CDR1 MNHEY, CDR2 SVGAGI. This CDR3 has 15 residues. CDR3 sequence: CASRHFRGSYNEQFF. The CDR3 DNA reads as TGTGCCAGCAGACACTTCAGGGGCTCCTACAATGAGCAGTTCTTC.

This clonotype was seen more than once but under ten times. The DNA of the CDR3 is TGCAGTGCTATCAGGACAGATACGCAGTATTTT. Encoded protein: CSAIRTDTQYF. The genes are TRBV20-1 and TRBJ2-3; the D is unclear. The CDR3 loop spans 11 amino acids. V lost 4 bases to trimming and J lost 3 bases, with 5 bases between them. CDR1 and CDR2 (germline): DFQATT, SNEGSKA (reference sequence).